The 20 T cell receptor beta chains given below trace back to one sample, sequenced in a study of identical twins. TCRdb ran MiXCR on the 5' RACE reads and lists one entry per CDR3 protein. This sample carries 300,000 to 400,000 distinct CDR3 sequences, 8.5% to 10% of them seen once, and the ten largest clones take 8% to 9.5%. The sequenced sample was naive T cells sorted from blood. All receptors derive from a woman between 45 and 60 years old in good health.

The CDR3 loop reads CSVEREGINTGELFF. CDR3 sequence (DNA): TGCAGCGTTGAACGGGAGGGCATCAACACCGGGGAGCTGTTTTTT. The chain couples TRBV29-1 to TRBJ2-2; 8 bases fit TRBD2. With V trimmed by 2 bases and J by 2 bases, 4 bases remained unmatched. CDR1 is SQVTM and CDR2 is ANQGSEA in the germline V gene. The CDR3 totals 15 residues.

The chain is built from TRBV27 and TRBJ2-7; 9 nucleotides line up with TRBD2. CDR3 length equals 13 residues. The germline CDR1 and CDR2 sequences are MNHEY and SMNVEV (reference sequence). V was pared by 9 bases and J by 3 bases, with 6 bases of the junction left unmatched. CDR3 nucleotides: TGTGCCAGTCAGGGGACTAGCAGCTACGAGCAGTACTTC. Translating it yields CASQGTSSYEQYF.

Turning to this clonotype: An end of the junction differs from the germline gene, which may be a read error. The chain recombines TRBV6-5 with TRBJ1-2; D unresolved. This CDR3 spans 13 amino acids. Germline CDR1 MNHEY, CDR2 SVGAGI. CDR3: CASSYSEYYDYTF. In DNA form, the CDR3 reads TGTGCCAGCAGTTATTCCGAATACTATGACTACACCTTC.

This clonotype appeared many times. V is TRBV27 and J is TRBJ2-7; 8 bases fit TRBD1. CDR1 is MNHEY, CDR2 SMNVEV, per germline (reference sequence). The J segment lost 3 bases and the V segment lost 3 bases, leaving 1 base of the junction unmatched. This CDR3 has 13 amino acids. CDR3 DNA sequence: TGTGCCAGCAGTTTTGGACAGGGCTACGAGCAGTACTTC. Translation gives CASSFGQGYEQYF.

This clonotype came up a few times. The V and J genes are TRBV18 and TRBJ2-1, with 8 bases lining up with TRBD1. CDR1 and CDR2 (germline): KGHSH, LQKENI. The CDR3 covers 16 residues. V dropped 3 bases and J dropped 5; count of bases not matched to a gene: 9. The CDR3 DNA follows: TGTGCCAGCTCACCCCCCGGACCGACAGGGGACAATGAGCAGTTCTTC. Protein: CASSPPGPTGDNEQFF.

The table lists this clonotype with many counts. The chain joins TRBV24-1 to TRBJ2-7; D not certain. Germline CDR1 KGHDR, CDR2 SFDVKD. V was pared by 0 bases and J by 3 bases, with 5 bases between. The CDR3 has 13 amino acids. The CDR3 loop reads CATSDLKRYEQYF. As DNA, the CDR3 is TGTGCCACCAGTGATTTGAAGCGCTACGAGCAGTACTTC.

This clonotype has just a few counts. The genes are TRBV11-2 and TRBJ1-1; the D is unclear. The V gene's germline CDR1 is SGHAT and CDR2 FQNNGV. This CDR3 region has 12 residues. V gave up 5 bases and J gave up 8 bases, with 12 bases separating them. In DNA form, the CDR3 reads TGTGCCAGCAGCGCGGTGTCTCGGGAAGCTTTCTTT. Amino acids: CASSAVSREAFF.

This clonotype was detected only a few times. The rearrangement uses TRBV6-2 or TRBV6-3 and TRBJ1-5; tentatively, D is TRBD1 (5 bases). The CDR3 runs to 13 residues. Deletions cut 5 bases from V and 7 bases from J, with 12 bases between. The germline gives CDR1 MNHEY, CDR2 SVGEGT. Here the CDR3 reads CASSVGLFQPQHF. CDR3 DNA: TGTGCCAGCAGTGTGGGACTTTTCCAGCCCCAGCATTTT.

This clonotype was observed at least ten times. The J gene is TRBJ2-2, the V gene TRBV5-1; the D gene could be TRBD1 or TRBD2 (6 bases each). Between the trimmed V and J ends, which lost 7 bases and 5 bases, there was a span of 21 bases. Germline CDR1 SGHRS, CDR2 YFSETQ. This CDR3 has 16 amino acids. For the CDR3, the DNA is TGCGCCAGCGGACAGCGGGCTCGGGCTGGGACCGGGGAGCTGTTTTTT. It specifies CASGQRARAGTGELFF.

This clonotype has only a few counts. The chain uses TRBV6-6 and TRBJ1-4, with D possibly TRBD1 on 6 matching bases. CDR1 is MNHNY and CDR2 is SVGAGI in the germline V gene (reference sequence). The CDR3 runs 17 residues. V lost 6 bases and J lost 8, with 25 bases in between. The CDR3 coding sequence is TGTGCCAGCAGCCCCCAGGGGATGACAGCGCCGGGAGAAAAACTGTTTTTT. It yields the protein CASSPQGMTAPGEKLFF.

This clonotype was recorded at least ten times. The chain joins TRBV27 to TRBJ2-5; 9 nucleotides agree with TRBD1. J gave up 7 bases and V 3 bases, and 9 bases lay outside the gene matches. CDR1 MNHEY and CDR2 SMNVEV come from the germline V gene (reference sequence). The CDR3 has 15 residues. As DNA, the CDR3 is TGTGCCAGCAGTTTTCTCCGACAGGGGGATGGGACCCAGTACTTC. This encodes CASSFLRQGDGTQYF.

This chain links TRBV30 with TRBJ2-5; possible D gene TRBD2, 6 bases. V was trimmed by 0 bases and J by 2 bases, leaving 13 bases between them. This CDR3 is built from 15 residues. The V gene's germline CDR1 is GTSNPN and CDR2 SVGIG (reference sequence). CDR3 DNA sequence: TGTGCCTGGAGTGTAATGCGGGACCCTCAAGAGACCCAGTACTTC. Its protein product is CAWSVMRDPQETQYF.

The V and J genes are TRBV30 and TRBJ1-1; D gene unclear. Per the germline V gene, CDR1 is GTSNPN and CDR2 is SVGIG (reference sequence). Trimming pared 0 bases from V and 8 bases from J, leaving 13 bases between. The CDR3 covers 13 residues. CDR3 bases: TGTGCCTGGAGTGTAGGGTCAGCTACCGAAGCTTTCTTT. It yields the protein CAWSVGSATEAFF.

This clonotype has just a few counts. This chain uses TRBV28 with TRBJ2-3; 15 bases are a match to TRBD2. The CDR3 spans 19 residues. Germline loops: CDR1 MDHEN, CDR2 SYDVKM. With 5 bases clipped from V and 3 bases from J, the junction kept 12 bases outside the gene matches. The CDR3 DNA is TGTGCCAGCAGTGGCCCTGGGACTAGCGGGAGGTACCAAACAGATACGCAGTATTTT. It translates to CASSGPGTSGRYQTDTQYF. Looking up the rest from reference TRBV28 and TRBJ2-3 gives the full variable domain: DVKVTQSSRYLVKRTGEKVFLECVQDMDHENMFWYRQDPGLGLRLIYFSYDVKMKEKGDIPEGYSVSREKKERFSLILESASTNQTSMYLCASSGPGTSGRYQTDTQYFGPGTRLTVL.

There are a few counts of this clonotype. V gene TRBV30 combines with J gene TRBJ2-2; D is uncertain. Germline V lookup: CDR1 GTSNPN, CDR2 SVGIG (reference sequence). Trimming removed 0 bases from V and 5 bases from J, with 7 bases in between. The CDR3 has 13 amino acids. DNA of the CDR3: TGTGCCTGGAGTGTGGGATCGACCGGGGAGCTGTTTTTT. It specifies CAWSVGSTGELFF.

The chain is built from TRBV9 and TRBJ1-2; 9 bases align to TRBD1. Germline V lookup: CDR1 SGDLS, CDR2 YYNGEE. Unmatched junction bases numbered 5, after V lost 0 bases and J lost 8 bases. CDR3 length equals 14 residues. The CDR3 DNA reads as TGTGCCAGCAGCGTAGTAGGACAGGGGTCCGGCTACACCTTC. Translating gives CASSVVGQGSGYTF.

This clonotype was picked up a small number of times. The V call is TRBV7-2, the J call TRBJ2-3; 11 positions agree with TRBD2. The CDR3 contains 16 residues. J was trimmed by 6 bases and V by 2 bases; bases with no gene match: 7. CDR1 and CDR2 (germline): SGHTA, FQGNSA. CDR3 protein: CASSLTSSGRTDTQYF. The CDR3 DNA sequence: TGTGCCAGCAGCTTAACGTCTAGCGGGAGGACCGATACGCAGTATTTT. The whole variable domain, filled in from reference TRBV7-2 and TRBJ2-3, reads GAGVSQSPSNKVTEKGKDVELRCDPISGHTALYWYRQSLGQGLEFLIYFQGNSAPDKSGLPSDRFSAERTGGSVSTLTIQRTQQEDSAVYLCASSLTSSGRTDTQYFGPGTRLTVL.

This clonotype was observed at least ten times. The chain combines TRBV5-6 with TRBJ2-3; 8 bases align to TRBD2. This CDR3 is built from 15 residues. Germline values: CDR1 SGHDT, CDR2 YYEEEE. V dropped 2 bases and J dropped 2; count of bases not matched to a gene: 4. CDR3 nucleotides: TGTGCCAGCAGCTTAACGGGAGGGCCCACAGATACGCAGTATTTT. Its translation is CASSLTGGPTDTQYF.

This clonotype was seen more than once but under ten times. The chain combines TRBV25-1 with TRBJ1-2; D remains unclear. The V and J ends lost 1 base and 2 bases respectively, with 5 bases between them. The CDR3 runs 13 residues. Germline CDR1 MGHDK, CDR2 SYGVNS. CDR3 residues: CASSESGNYGYTF. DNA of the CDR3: TGTGCCAGCAGTGAATCCGGGAACTATGGCTACACCTTC.

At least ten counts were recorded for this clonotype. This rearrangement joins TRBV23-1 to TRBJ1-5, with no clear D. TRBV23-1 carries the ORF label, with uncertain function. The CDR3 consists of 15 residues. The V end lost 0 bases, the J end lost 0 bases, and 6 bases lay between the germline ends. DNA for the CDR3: TGCGCCAGCAGTCAATCCCCCAATAGCAATCAGCCCCAGCATTTT. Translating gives CASSQSPNSNQPQHF.